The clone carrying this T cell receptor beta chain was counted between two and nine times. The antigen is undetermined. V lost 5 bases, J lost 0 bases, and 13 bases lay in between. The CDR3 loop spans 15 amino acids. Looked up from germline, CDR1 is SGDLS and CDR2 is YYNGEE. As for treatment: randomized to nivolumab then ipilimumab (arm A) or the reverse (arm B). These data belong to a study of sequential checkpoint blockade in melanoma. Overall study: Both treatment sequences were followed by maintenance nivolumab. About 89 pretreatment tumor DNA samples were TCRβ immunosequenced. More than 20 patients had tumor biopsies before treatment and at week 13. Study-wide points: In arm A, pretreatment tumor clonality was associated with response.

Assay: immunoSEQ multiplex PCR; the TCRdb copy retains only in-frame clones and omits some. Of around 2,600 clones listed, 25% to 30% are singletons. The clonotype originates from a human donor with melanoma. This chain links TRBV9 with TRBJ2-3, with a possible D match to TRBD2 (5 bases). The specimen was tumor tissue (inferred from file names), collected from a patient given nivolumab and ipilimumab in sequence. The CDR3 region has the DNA TGTGCCAGCAGTGAGCTAGCCGATAGCACAGATACGCAGTATTTT. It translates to CASSELADSTDTQYF.